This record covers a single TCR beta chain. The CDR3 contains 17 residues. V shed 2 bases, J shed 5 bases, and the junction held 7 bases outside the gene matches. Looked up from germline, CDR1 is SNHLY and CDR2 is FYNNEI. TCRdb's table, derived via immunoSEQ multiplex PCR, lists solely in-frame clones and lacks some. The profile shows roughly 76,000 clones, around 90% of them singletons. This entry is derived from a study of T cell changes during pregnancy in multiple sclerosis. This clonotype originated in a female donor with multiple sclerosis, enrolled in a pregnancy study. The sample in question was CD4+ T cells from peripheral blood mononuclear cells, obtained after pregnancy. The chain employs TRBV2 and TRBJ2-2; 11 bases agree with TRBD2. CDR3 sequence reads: CASSELAGGIGTGELFF. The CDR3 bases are TGTGCCAGCAGTGAACTAGCGGGAGGTATTGGGACCGGGGAGCTGTTTTTT.